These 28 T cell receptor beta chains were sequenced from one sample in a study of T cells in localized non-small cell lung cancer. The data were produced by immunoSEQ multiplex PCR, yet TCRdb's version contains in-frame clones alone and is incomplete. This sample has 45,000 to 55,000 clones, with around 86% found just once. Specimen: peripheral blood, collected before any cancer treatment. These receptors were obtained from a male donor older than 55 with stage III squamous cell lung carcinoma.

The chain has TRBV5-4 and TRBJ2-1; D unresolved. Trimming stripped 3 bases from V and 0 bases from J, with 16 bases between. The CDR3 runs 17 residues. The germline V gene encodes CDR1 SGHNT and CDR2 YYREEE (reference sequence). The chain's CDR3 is CASSWIIRPDSYNEQFF. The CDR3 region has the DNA TGTGCCAGCAGCTGGATTATTAGGCCCGACTCCTACAATGAGCAGTTCTTC.

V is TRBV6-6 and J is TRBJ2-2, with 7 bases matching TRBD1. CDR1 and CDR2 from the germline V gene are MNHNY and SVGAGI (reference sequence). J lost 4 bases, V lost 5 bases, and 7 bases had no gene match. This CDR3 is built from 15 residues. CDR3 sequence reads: CASSGPTGVTGELFF. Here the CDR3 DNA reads TGTGCCAGCAGTGGACCCACAGGGGTCACCGGGGAGCTGTTTTTT.

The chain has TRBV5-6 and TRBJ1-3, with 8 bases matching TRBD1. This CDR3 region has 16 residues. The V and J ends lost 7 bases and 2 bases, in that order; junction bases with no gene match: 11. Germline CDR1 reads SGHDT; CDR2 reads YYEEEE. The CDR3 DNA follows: TGTGCCAGCGGAGAAAGAGGACAGGGCCCTGGAAACACCATATATTTT. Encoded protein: CASGERGQGPGNTIYF.

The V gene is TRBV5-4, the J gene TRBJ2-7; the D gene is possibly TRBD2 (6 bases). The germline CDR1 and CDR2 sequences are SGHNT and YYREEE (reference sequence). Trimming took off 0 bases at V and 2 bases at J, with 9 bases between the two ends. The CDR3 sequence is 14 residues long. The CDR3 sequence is CASSLGVAAYEQYF. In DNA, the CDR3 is TGTGCCAGCAGCTTGGGGGTAGCGGCCTACGAGCAGTACTTC.

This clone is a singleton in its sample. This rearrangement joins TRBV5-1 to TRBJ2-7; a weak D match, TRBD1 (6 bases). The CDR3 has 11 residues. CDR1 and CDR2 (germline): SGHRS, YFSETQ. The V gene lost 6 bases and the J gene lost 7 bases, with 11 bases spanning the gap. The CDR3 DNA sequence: TGCGCCAGCACCCTCCAGGGGGAGCAGTACTTC. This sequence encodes CASTLQGEQYF. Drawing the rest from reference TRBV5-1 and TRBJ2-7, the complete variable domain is KAGVTQTPRYLIKTRGQQVTLSCSPISGHRSVSWYQQTPGQGLQFLFEYFSETQRNKGNFPGRFSGRQFSNSRSEMNVSTLELGDSALYLCASTLQGEQYFGPGTRLTVT.

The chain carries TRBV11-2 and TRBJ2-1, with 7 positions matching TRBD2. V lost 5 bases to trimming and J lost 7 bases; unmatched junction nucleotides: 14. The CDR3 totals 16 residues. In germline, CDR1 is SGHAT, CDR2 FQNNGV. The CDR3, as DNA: TGTGCCAGCAGCCCCCCCGGTCTAGCGGAGGGGAATGAGCAGTTCTTC. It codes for CASSPPGLAEGNEQFF.

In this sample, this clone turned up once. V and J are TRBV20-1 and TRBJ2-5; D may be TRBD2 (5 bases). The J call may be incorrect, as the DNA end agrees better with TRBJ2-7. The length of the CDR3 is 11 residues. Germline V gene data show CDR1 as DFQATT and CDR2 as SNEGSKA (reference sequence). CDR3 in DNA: TGCAGTGCTAGAGCCCTAGCCGAGCAGTACTTC. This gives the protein CSARALAEQYF.

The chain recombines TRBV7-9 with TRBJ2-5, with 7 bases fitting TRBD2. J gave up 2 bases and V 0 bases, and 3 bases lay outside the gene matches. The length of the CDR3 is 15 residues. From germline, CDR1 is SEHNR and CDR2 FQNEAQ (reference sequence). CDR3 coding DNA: TGTGCCAGCAGCTTAGCGGGGGGGATTCAAGAGACCCAGTACTTC. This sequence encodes CASSLAGGIQETQYF.

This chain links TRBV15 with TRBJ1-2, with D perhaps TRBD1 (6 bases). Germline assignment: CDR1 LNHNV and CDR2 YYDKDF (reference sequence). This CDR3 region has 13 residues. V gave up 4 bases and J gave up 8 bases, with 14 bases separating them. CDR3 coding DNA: TGTGCCACCAGCACAAGGACAGTTCAGGGCTACACCTTC. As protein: CATSTRTVQGYTF.

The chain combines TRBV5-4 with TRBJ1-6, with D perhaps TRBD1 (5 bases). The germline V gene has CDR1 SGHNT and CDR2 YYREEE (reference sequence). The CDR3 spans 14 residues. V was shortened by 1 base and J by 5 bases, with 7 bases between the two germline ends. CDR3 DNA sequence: TGTGCCAGCAGCTTGATCAGGGATAATTCACCCCTCCACTTT. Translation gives CASSLIRDNSPLHF.

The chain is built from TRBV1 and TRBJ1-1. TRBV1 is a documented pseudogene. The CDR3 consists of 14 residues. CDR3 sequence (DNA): TGCACCAGCAGCCGTAGAGGGGTTGTCACTGAAGCTTTCTTT. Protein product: CTSSRRGVVTEAFF.

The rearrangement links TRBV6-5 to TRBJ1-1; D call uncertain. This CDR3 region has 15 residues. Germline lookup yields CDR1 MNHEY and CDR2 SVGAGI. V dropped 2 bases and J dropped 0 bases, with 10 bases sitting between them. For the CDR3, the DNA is TGTGCCAGCAGTTACCACGGAGGCATGAACACTGAAGCTTTCTTT. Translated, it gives CASSYHGGMNTEAFF.

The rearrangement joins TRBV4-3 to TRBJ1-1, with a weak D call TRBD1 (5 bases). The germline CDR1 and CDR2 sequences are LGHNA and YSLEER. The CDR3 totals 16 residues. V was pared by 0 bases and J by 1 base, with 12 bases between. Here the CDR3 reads CASSQDLPGTNTEAFF. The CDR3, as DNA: TGCGCCAGCAGCCAAGATCTTCCGGGGACGAACACTGAAGCTTTCTTT.

The CDR3 DNA sequence: TGTGCCAGCAGTTTATGGGGGACAGGGGGCCACGAGCAGTACTTC. This gives the protein CASSLWGTGGHEQYF. The chain recombines TRBV28 with TRBJ2-7; 12 nucleotides match TRBD1. V trimming: 0 bases; J trimming: 5 bases; junction bases outside the gene matches: 2. This CDR3 spans 15 amino acids. Germline CDR1 reads MDHEN; CDR2 reads SYDVKM.

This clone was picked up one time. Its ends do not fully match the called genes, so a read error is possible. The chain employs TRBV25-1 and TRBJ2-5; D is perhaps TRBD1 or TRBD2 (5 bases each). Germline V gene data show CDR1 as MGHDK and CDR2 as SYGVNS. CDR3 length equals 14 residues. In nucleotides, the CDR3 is TGTGCCAGCAGTGAGCCGGGGCCCCAAGGGACCCAGTACTTC. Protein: CASSEPGPQGTQYF. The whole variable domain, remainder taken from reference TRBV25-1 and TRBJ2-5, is EADIYQTPRYLVIGTGKKITLECSQTMGHDKMYWYQQDPGMELHLIHYSYGVNSTEKGDLSSESTVSRIRTEHFPLTLESARPSHTSQYLCASSEPGPQGTQYFGPGTRLLVL.

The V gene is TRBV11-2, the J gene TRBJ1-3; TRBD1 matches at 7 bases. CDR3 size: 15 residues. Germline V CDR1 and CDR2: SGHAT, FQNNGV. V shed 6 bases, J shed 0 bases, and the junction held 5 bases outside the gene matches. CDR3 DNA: TGTGCCAGCAGGTCGGACAGGACCTCTGGAAACACCATATATTTT. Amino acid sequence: CASRSDRTSGNTIYF.

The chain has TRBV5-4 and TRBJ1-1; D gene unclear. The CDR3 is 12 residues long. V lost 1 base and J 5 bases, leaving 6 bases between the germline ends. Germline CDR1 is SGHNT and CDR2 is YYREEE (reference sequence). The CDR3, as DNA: TGTGCCAGCAGCTTGCCCGCGACTGAAGCTTTCTTT. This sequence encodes CASSLPATEAFF.

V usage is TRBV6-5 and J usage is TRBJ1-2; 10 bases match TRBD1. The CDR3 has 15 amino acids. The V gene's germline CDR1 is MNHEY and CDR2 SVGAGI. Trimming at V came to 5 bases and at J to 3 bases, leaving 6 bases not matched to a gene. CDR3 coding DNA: TGTGCCAGCAGTCCGGGACAGGGGCGTGACTATGGCTACACCTTC. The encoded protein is CASSPGQGRDYGYTF.

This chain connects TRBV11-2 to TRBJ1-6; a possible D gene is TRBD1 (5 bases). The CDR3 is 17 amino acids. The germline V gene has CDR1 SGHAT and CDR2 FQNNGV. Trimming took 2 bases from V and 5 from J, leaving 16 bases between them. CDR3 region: CASSLWGSGWNNSPLHF. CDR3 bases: TGTGCCAGCAGCTTATGGGGCTCGGGCTGGAATAATTCACCCCTCCACTTT.

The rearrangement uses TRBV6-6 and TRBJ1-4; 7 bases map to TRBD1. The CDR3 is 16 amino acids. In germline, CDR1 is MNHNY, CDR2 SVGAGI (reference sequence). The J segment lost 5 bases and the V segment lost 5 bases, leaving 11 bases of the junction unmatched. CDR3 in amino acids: CASSGRDREGNEKLFF. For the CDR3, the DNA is TGTGCCAGCAGTGGCCGAGACAGGGAAGGAAATGAAAAACTGTTTTTT.

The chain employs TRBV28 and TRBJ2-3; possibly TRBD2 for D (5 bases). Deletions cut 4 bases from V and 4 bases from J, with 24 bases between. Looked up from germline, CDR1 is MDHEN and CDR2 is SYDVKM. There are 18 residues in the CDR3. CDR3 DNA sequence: TGTGCCAGCAGTTCTACTTATGGTGGGCCGGGCGGGCCAGATACGCAGTATTTT. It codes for CASSSTYGGPGGPDTQYF.

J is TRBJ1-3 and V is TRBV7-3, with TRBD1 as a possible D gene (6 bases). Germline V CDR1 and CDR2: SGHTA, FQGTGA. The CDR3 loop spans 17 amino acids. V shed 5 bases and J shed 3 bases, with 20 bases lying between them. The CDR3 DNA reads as TGTGCCAGCAGCCTATCGGGGGCTCTCCACGGTGGAAACACCATATATTTT. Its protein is CASSLSGALHGGNTIYF.

The CDR3 protein is CASSIEQGRGTEAFF. The CDR3 DNA follows: TGTGCCAGTAGTATAGAACAGGGACGAGGGACTGAAGCTTTCTTT. This rearrangement joins TRBV19 to TRBJ1-1; D is perhaps TRBD1 (6 bases). The CDR3 totals 15 residues. The V end was cut by 0 bases, the J end by 5 bases, with 13 bases between. In germline, CDR1 is LNHDA, CDR2 SQIVND (reference sequence).

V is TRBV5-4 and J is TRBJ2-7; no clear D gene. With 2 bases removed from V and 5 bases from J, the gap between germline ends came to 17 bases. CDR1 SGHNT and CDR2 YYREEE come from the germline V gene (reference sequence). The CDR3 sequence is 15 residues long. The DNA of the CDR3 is TGTGCCAGCAGCTTTCTCGACCGACCCACCCACGAGCAGTACTTC. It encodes CASSFLDRPTHEQYF.

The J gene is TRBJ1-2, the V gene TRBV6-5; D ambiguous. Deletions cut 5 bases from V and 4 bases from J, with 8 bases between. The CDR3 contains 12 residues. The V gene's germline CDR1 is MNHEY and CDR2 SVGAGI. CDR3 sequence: CASSEPGYGYTF. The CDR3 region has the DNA TGTGCCAGCAGTGAACCCGGCTATGGCTACACCTTC.

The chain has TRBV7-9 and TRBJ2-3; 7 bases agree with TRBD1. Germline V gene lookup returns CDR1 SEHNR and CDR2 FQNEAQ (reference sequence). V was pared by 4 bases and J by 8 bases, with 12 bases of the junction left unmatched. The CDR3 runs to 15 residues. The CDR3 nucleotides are TGTGCCAGCAGCTCAGACAGGGCGCAGGCCTCTACGCAGTATTTT. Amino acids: CASSSDRAQASTQYF.

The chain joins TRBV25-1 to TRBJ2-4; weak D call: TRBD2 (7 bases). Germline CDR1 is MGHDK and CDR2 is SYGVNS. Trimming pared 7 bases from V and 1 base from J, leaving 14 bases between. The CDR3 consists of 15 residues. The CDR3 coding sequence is TGTGCCAGCATTAGGGGGGGCCCCGCCAAAAACATTCAGTACTTC. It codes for CASIRGGPAKNIQYF. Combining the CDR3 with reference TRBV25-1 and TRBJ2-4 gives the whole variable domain EADIYQTPRYLVIGTGKKITLECSQTMGHDKMYWYQQDPGMELHLIHYSYGVNSTEKGDLSSESTVSRIRTEHFPLTLESARPSHTSQYLCASIRGGPAKNIQYFGAGTRLSVL.

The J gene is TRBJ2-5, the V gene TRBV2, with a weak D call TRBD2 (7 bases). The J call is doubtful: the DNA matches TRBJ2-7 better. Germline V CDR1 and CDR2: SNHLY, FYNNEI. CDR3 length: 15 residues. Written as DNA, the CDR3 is TGTGCCAGCAGTGTCGGGGGGCAGGGGAAGTACGAGCAGTACTTC. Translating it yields CASSVGGQGKYEQYF.